Listed below are T cell receptor beta chains from one sample, sequenced in a study of beta chain features in type 1 diabetes. This table comes from immunoSEQ multiplex PCR, and its TCRdb copy is limited to in-frame clones, with some not included. This table holds about 240,000 clones, about 14% found once. What was sequenced was naive CD4+ T cells from blood. These receptors were obtained from a man aged 30-40 years with type 1 diabetes. CDR3s leave out the opening cysteine and the closing phenylalanine or tryptophan.

>TRBV5-4|12|TRBJ2-7
ASSVGLAAYEQY
>TRBV30|11|TRBJ1-1
AWSVLPATEAF
>TRBV2|11|TRBJ1-2
ASSFDNGNGYT
>TRBV4-2|14|TRBJ2-7
ASSQGSARGSYEQY
>TRBV9|13|TRBJ1-5
ASSVGQGGNQPQH
>TRBV7-2|15|TRBJ2-2
ASSLGGGRTNTGELF
>TRBV6-5|12|TRBJ2-7
ASSLRGGRYEQY
>TRBV19|13|TRBJ2-1
ASSQTSGSYNEQF
>TRBV5-1|11|TRBJ1-5
ASSLTGNQPQH
>TRBV9|12|TRBJ2-1
ASRASGINNEQF
>TRBV6-6|11|TRBJ2-3
ASASRNTDTQY
>TRBV10-3|12|TRBJ2-2
AISSGPNTGELF
>TRBV2|14|TRBJ1-5
ASSVGQGAAGQPQH
>TRBV6-4|11|TRBJ1-2
ASKADRNYGYT
>TRBV5-1|12|TRBJ1-1
ASSPRTENTEAF
>TRBV7-2|13|TRBJ2-3
ASSLAAGGTDTQY
>TRBV11-2|13|TRBJ2-7
ASSFESGTSYEQY
>TRBV9|13|TRBJ2-5
ASSVQGAREETQY
>TRBV4-1|16|TRBJ2-3
ASSQETSGGASTDTQY
>TRBV30|9|TRBJ2-7
AWRMTDEQY
>TRBV5-1|12|TRBJ2-1
ASSSQSSYNEQF
>TRBV18|11|TRBJ2-7
ASSPDRVGEQY
>TRBV5-1|9|TRBJ2-7
ASSQAYEQY
>TRBV18|12|TRBJ2-7
ASSPTTGVYEQY
>TRBV30|11|TRBJ1-1
AYDRVMNTEAF
>TRBV13|15|TRBJ2-1
ASSSYSLAGGSNEQF
>TRBV5-4|12|TRBJ2-5
ASSLVGGGETQY
>TRBV2|12|TRBJ1-6
ASTRGLINSPLH
>TRBV19|11|TRBJ1-1
ASSITTNTEAF
>TRBV7-2|13|TRBJ2-1
ASSLTYLSYNEQF
>TRBV14|14|TRBJ1-4
ASSYDRGVTNEKLF
>TRBV29-1|16|TRBJ2-1
SAGGASGGLAAYNEQF
>TRBV18|13|TRBJ2-1
ASSPGLADYNEQF
>TRBV18|12|TRBJ1-1
ASSPSGSGTEAF
>TRBV29-1|14|TRBJ2-1
SVGGFGGRAIHEQF
>TRBV7-9|14|TRBJ2-1
ASSPGGALSYNEQF
>TRBV11-2|12|TRBJ1-4
ASSVGQRNEKLF
>TRBV7-9|12|TRBJ2-3
ASSLAQSTDTQY
>TRBV5-1|12|TRBJ2-7
ASSPTSGRVGQY
>TRBV6-6|14|TRBJ2-7
ASSYPGQGRLEEQY
>TRBV30|12|TRBJ2-1
AWSVGGSLNEQF